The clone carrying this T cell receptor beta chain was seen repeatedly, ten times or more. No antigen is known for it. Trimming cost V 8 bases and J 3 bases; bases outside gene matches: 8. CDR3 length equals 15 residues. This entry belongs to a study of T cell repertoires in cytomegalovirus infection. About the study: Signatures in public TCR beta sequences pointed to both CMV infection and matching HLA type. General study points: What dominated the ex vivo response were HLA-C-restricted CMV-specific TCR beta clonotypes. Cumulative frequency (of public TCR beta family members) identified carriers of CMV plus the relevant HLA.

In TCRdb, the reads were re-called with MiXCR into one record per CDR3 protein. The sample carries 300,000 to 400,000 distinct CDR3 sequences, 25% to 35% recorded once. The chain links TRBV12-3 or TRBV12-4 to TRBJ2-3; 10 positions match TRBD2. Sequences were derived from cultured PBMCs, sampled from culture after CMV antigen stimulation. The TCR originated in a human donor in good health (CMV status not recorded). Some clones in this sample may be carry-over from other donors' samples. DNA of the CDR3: TGTGCCAGCCGGGAGCGGGGGGGCTGGACAGATACGCAGTATTTT. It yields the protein CASRERGGWTDTQYF.